The rows below give T cell receptor beta chains drawn from one sample of a study of blood T cell repertoires in COVID-19. The method was immunoSEQ multiplex PCR; TCRdb's version includes in-frame clones alone and lacks a portion of them. The repertoire holds 140,000 or so clones, roughly four fifths seen once, with approximately 3.6% in the top ten. Sequenced material: PBMCs or T cells enriched from blood (not recorded which). Receptor source: a woman aged 45-59 years with acute COVID-19. Each CDR3 is given with its conserved first and last residue. A D gene is named only where the DNA matches it firmly. Size tells how often a clone was seen (once, few, many) or the class of an expanded clone, and some rows leave it out.

clone_size j_call v_call d_call cdr3_nt cdr3_aa
NA TRBJ1-6 TRBV5-5 TRBD1 TGTGCCAGCAGCTCAAGACAGGGCTCCTATAATTCACCCCTCCACTTT CASSSRQGSYNSPLHF
NA TRBJ1-2 TRBV11-1 TRBD1 TGTGCCAGCAGCTCGGACCGAACACAGGGGGCGGCTGGCTACACCTTC CASSSDRTQGAAGYTF
NA TRBJ2-1 TRBV5-4 NA TGTGCCAGCAGCTTGTCGCGGCAGGGTAAGGGTGAGCAGTTCTTC CASSLSRQGKGEQFF
NA TRBJ1-2 TRBV25-1 TRBD1 TGTGCCAGCAGTGAATATAGGACAGGGGGAGACTATGGCTACACCTTC CASSEYRTGGDYGYTF
NA TRBJ2-3 TRBV5-3 NA TGTGCCAGAAGGGGGGCTTACAGAGAAGTCACAGATACGCAGTATTTT CARRGAYREVTDTQYF
NA TRBJ2-3 TRBV4-2 NA TGTGCCAGCAGCCAAGATCCGACTAGGGGAGATACGCAGTATTTT CASSQDPTRGDTQYF
NA TRBJ1-2 TRBV14 TRBD1 TGTGCCAGCAGCCAAACCCAGGGGGCAGGGTATGGCTACACCTTC CASSQTQGAGYGYTF
NA TRBJ1-2 TRBV28 NA TGTGCCAGCAGTTTTATTCTAGGACTCGGGTCGAACTATGGCTACACCTTC CASSFILGLGSNYGYTF
once TRBJ1-1 TRBV14 NA TGTGCCAGCAGCCCCCGGCAGGGGTACACTGAAGCTTTCTTT CASSPRQGYTEAFF
NA TRBJ2-7 TRBV9 NA TGTGCCAGCAGCATTTCCTCAGGGCAATCGTTCTACGAGCAGTACTTC CASSISSGQSFYEQYF
once TRBJ2-5 TRBV5-1 NA TGCGCCAGCAGCCCACAGGGCCCAGAGACCCAGTACTTC CASSPQGPETQYF
NA TRBJ2-2 TRBV7-9 NA TGTGCCAGCAGCTTACTGGCTTCCGGGGAGCTGTTTTTT CASSLLASGELFF
NA TRBJ1-1 TRBV19 NA TGTGCCAGTAGTCCTACCGTAGAGAACACTGAAGCTTTCTTT CASSPTVENTEAFF
NA TRBJ2-1 TRBV11-2 TRBD2 TGTGCCAGCAGCTCCCGAGGGGGACTAGCTAGCAATGAGCAGTTCTTC CASSSRGGLASNEQFF
NA TRBJ2-3 TRBV4-1 TRBD2 TGCGCCAGCAGCCAAGAGGCTAGCGGGAGTTTCCGAGATACGCAGTATTTT CASSQEASGSFRDTQYF
once TRBJ1-1 TRBV11-3 NA TGTGCCAGCAGCTTAGATCTTCGGGCTGAAGCTTTCTTT CASSLDLRAEAFF